This T cell receptor beta chain was captured in a study of blood T cell repertoires in COVID-19. Across the whole study: PBMCs, B-cell-depleted T cells, or T cells were the source of the cDNA or gDNA that made up the material.

V lost 10 bases and J lost 2; bases outside the gene matches: 11. The CDR3 totals 14 residues. Germline assignment: CDR1 MDHEN and CDR2 SYDVKM. Profiling relied on immunoSEQ multiplex PCR, and the TCRdb table lists in-frame clones only, not all of them. The sample has around 200,000 clones, roughly 84% seen once. This clonotype originated in a man aged 45-65 years with active or convalescent COVID-19. Sequencing input: peripheral blood. J is TRBJ2-7 and V is TRBV28; 7 bases fit TRBD2. In DNA form, the CDR3 reads TGTGCCACCCACCCGGGAGGTAACCCCTACGAGCAGTACTTC. Amino acid sequence: CATHPGGNPYEQYF.